The source of this T cell receptor (beta chain) is a study of immune evolution from preneoplasia to lung adenocarcinoma. Regarding this clone: The antigen is unknown.

Broader study findings: Highest clonality occurred in KRAS-mutant, not EGFR-mutant or double wild-type, nodules.

Premalignant or tumor cells were enriched by macro-dissection after pathologic assessment. Profiled with immunoSEQ multiplex PCR; TCRdb holds only in-frame clones, not every one. The table includes about 8,100 clones, around 83% detected once. Sequenced: FFPE minimally invasive lung adenocarcinoma tissue. The source of this sequence is a person aged 65 to 85 with lung adenocarcinoma.

DNA for the CDR3: TGTGCCAGCAGTAGGGACAGAAGCTCCTACGAGCAGTACTTC. Translating gives CASSRDRSSYEQYF. This chain uses TRBV5-6 with TRBJ2-7; 7 bases match TRBD1. V trimming: 5 bases; J trimming: 0 bases; junction bases outside the gene matches: 5. This CDR3 region has 14 residues. Germline V gene sequence: CDR1 SGHDT, CDR2 YYEEEE.